The 9 T cell receptor beta chains below all came from one sample that was sequenced in a study of blood T cells in healthy people across ages (dated by TCRdb to 2013 to 2016). The library was generated by 5' RACE. The instrument was an Illumina HiSeq 2500. A second PCR of roughly 6 to 11 cycles was performed with a sample-barcoded 5' primer and a J-beta primer mix. TCRdb trimmed public reads at Q25 via fastp, called clones via MiXCR and kept in-frame beta chains. All rows with the same CDR3 protein become a single entry with the most common DNA and genes. In this sample the table shows 600,000 or so distinct CDR3 sequences, under 25% of which occur a single time. The ten largest clones capture roughly 3.7% of the sample. The material sequenced was blood. All receptors come from a man in his 70s in good health.

The V and J genes are TRBV20-1 and TRBJ1-4, with D possibly TRBD1 on 5 matching bases. CDR1 DFQATT and CDR2 SNEGSKA come from the germline V gene (reference sequence). The CDR3 is 13 amino acids. The germline V and J ends were trimmed by 3 bases and 8 bases, with 13 bases remaining between them. CDR3 residues: CSASGGTGEKLFF. For the CDR3, the DNA is TGCAGTGCTAGCGGGGGTACGGGCGAAAAACTGTTTTTT.

This clonotype has more than one count but fewer than ten. The V call is TRBV24-1, the J call TRBJ2-5; TRBD1 matches at 11 bases. The germline V gene encodes CDR1 KGHDR and CDR2 SFDVKD. After removal of 3 bases from V and 7 bases from J, the junction contained 9 bases not matched to a gene. The CDR3 length is 16 residues. In nucleotides, the CDR3 is TGTGCCACCAGTGATACCGGGACAGGGGGAGGTGCGACCCAGTACTTC. Protein sequence: CATSDTGTGGGATQYF.

This chain joins TRBV6-5 and TRBJ2-5, with D possibly TRBD2 on 5 matching bases. The germline V gene encodes CDR1 MNHEY and CDR2 SVGAGI. The CDR3 runs 12 residues. V was pared by 6 bases and J by 9 bases, with 14 bases between. CDR3: CASSPLGVAQYF. CDR3 bases: TGTGCCAGCAGCCCCCTCGGGGTGGCCCAGTACTTC.

The gene calls are TRBV6-1 and TRBJ2-5; 8 nucleotides match TRBD1. Judging by the DNA end, TRBJ2-7 fits better; the J call may be wrong. CDR1 is MNHNS and CDR2 is SASEGT in the germline V gene. The CDR3 covers 16 residues. The CDR3 reads CASSGTGTYSSYEQYF. In DNA form, the CDR3 reads TGTGCCAGCAGTGGGACAGGGACGTACAGCTCCTACGAGCAGTACTTC.

In this sample, this clonotype turned up a few times. The chain uses TRBV12-3 or TRBV12-4 and TRBJ2-1; D remains ambiguous. The CDR3 is 17 residues long. The ends were cut back, 1 base at V and 0 bases at J, with 13 bases in the middle. CDR3 DNA sequence: TGTGCCAGCAGTTTAGGCCTGGGTCTGAGCTCCTACAATGAGCAGTTCTTC. Its translation: CASSLGLGLSSYNEQFF.

This clonotype was detected a few times. This rearrangement joins TRBV7-9 to TRBJ1-4; D is unresolved. CDR1 and CDR2 (germline): SEHNR, FQNEAQ (reference sequence). The V gene lost 1 base and the J gene lost 6 bases, with 12 bases spanning the gap. The CDR3 runs to 15 residues. CDR3 amino acids: CASSLGLQNHEKLFF. In nucleotides, the CDR3 is TGTGCCAGCAGCTTAGGTCTACAGAACCATGAAAAACTGTTTTTT.

The chain has TRBV29-1 and TRBJ1-1; tentative D call: TRBD1 (5 bases). The CDR3 length is 13 residues. CDR1 SQVTM and CDR2 ANQGSEA come from the germline V gene. Trimming pared 6 bases from V and 0 bases from J, leaving 11 bases between. This CDR3 reads CSVVGDVNTEAFF. CDR3 nucleotide sequence: TGCAGCGTGGTGGGGGATGTGAACACTGAAGCTTTCTTT.

This clonotype was found a few times. The chain combines TRBV6-2 or TRBV6-3 with TRBJ2-5; D is perhaps TRBD1 (6 bases). The DNA matches TRBJ2-7 better at its end, which makes the J call doubtful. This CDR3 region has 15 residues. The germline V gene has CDR1 MNHEY and CDR2 SVGEGT. Here the CDR3 DNA reads TGTGCCAGCAGTCGACGGAACAGGGACCCCTACGAGCAGTACTTC. Amino acids: CASSRRNRDPYEQYF.

The rearrangement joins TRBV5-1 to TRBJ2-3, with a weak D call TRBD2 (5 bases). CDR1 SGHRS and CDR2 YFSETQ come from the germline V gene. The V end lost 0 bases, the J end lost 6 bases, and 11 bases lay between the germline ends. The CDR3 runs 14 residues. CDR3 residues: CASSLGETWDTQYF. DNA for the CDR3: TGCGCCAGCAGCTTGGGGGAGACATGGGATACGCAGTATTTT. Combining the CDR3 with reference TRBV5-1 and TRBJ2-3 gives the whole variable domain KAGVTQTPRYLIKTRGQQVTLSCSPISGHRSVSWYQQTPGQGLQFLFEYFSETQRNKGNFPGRFSGRQFSNSRSEMNVSTLELGDSALYLCASSLGETWDTQYFGPGTRLTVL.